Here is one T cell receptor (beta chain) with its context. Its antigen remains unknown. Sequencing used immunoSEQ multiplex PCR; TCRdb keeps in-frame clones, though not all of them. This sample has fewer than 95,000 clones, with 84% found just once. The sample's time point: pretreatment peripheral blood. All patients carried locally advanced or metastatic urothelial carcinoma. The entry originates in a study of PD-L1 blockade in urothelial cancer. For the study at large: Treatment start was followed by blood analysis at 3 weeks (second dose) and again at 6 weeks.

Germline V gene data show CDR1 as SGHTA and CDR2 as FQGNSA. This CDR3 comprises 13 residues. Trimming shortened V by 3 bases and J by 7 bases, and 12 bases separated the two germline ends. Findings and caveats of the study: TCR clonality was measured in pretreatment peripheral blood. Clonality below the median predicted better survival. When measured at 3 weeks, tumor-associated blood clones expanded more in durable-benefit patients.

Here the sequenced sample was PBMCs, taken around atezolizumab (anti-PD-L1) treatment. The clonotype was recovered from a man aged 60-69 years with urothelial cancer. The gene calls are TRBV7-2 and TRBJ1-2; D is undetermined. CDR3 region: CASSLSKEIGYTF. The CDR3 nucleotides read TGTGCCAGCAGCTTGTCCAAAGAGATTGGCTACACCTTC.